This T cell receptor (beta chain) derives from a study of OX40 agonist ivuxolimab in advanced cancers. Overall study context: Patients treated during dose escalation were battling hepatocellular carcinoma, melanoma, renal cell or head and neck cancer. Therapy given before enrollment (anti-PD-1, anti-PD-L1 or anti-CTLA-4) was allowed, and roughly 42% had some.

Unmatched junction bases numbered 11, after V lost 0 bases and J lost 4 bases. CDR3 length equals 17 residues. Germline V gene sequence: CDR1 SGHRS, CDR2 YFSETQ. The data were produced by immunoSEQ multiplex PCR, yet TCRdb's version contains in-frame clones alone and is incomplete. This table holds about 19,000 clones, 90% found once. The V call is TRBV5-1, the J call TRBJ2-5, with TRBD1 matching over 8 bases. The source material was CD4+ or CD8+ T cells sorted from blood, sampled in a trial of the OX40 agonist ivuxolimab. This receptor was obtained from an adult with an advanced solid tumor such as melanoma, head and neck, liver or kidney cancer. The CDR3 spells CASSLGRTGSMTETQYF. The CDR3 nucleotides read TGCGCCAGCAGCTTGGGGCGGACAGGGTCGATGACAGAGACCCAGTACTTC.